The 24 T cell receptor beta chains given below trace back to one sample, sequenced in a study of cytomegalovirus exposure and HLA in healthy donors. Primers included in the PCR were 60 Vbeta and 13 Jbeta primers. Method: immunoSEQ multiplex PCR; TCRdb's copy keeps in-frame clones and lacks some. Seen here are 160,000 or so clones, 80% observed once, and the top ten hold 9.7%. Sequenced material: PBMCs. These receptors all come from a man between 18 and 29 years old in good health and CMV-seropositive.

CDR3 nucleotide sequence: TGTGCCAGCTCAAGGACAGCGAACTATGGCTACACCTTC. Its protein product is CASSRTANYGYTF. V gene TRBV6-1 combines with J gene TRBJ1-2, with a weak D call TRBD1 (6 bases). The germline gives CDR1 MNHNS, CDR2 SASEGT. The CDR3 length is 13 residues. Trimming removed 8 bases from V and 2 bases from J, with 12 bases in between.

The rearrangement uses TRBV30 and TRBJ1-5; D is unresolved. Germline V gene data show CDR1 as GTSNPN and CDR2 as SVGIG (reference sequence). Trimming cost V 2 bases and J 0 bases, with 8 bases left between them. The CDR3 runs to 14 residues. CDR3 nucleotides: TGTGCCTGGAGTCCTCCTTATAGCAATCAGCCCCAGCATTTT. The encoded protein is CAWSPPYSNQPQHF.

This chain uses TRBV5-1 with TRBJ2-1; 13 bases fit TRBD2. Germline V CDR1 and CDR2: SGHRS, YFSETQ. The CDR3 is 15 residues long. V was pared by 4 bases and J by 8 bases, with 6 bases of the junction left unmatched. The CDR3 bases are TGCGCCAGCAGCAGGACTAGCGGGAGCGGAGATGAGCAGTTCTTC. This translates into CASSRTSGSGDEQFF.

The chain couples TRBV7-2 to TRBJ1-4; D call uncertain. CDR3 length: 17 amino acids. V gave up 4 bases and J gave up 0 bases, with 15 bases separating them. Germline V gene sequence: CDR1 SGHTA, CDR2 FQGNSA. CDR3 region: CASSWSVTRATNEKLFF. CDR3 in DNA: TGTGCCAGCAGCTGGAGCGTAACAAGAGCAACTAATGAAAAACTGTTTTTT.

V usage is TRBV4-2 and J usage is TRBJ2-1; TRBD2 matches at 15 bases. Germline V gene data show CDR1 as LGHNA and CDR2 as YNFKEQ. CDR3 length: 19 residues. After removal of 0 bases from V and 2 bases from J, the junction contained 5 bases not matched to a gene. The CDR3 sequence: CASSQEGLAGGWPYNEQFF. The CDR3 nucleotides read TGTGCCAGCAGCCAAGAAGGACTAGCGGGGGGGTGGCCCTACAATGAGCAGTTCTTC.

This chain connects TRBV5-8 to TRBJ1-2; the D gene is possibly TRBD1 (5 bases). Germline CDR1 is SGHTS and CDR2 is YDEGEE. This CDR3 comprises 15 residues. With 0 bases removed from V and 4 bases from J, the gap between germline ends came to 13 bases. The CDR3 here is CASSLDRGIPYGYTF. In DNA form, the CDR3 reads TGTGCCAGCAGCTTGGATAGGGGAATCCCCTATGGCTACACCTTC.

This chain links TRBV29-1 with TRBJ2-5; 7 bases are shared with TRBD1. The assigned J gene may be wrong: the sequence end matches TRBJ2-7 better. In germline, CDR1 is SQVTM, CDR2 ANQGSEA. The CDR3 runs 17 residues. CDR3 residues: CSVAEKRGWQGVDEQYF. The CDR3 nucleotides are TGCAGCGTTGCCGAGAAAAGGGGTTGGCAGGGGGTGGACGAGCAGTACTTC.

There are a few counts of this clone. The V call is TRBV4-3, the J call TRBJ2-7; no clear D gene. The CDR3 is 13 amino acids. The V gene lost 4 bases and the J gene lost 5 bases, with 12 bases spanning the gap. The germline gives CDR1 LGHNA, CDR2 YSLEER. The chain's CDR3 is CASSLTSTHEQYF. For the CDR3, the DNA is TGCGCCAGCAGCCTTACTTCAACCCACGAGCAGTACTTC.

The chain couples TRBV25-1 to TRBJ1-5; D is ambiguous. The CDR3 is made up of 13 amino acids. The germline V gene encodes CDR1 MGHDK and CDR2 SYGVNS. Trimming cost V 3 bases and J 5 bases, with 8 bases left between them. The CDR3 nucleotides read TGTGCCAGCAGTGACGCGGACTATCAGCCCCAGCATTTT. Translated, it gives CASSDADYQPQHF.

This clone has only one observation. This rearrangement joins TRBV6-1 to TRBJ1-1; D gene uncertain. The V end was cut by 7 bases, the J end by 2 bases, with 11 bases between. The germline gives CDR1 MNHNS, CDR2 SASEGT. This CDR3 comprises 13 residues. The CDR3 DNA sequence: TGTGCCAGCAACCGGGGTGTAAACACTGAAGCTTTCTTT. Translated: CASNRGVNTEAFF.

This clone was observed a few times. This chain connects TRBV2 to TRBJ1-5; 7 positions match TRBD1. The CDR3 contains 17 residues. Losses at the gene ends were 5 bases for V and 2 bases for J; bases not matched to a gene: 12. The germline gives CDR1 SNHLY, CDR2 FYNNEI. CDR3: CASSKGATGYRNQPQHF. As DNA, the CDR3 is TGTGCCAGCAGTAAGGGGGCTACGGGCTATCGCAATCAGCCCCAGCATTTT.

V is TRBV14 and J is TRBJ2-1; 7 bases are shared with TRBD2. The CDR3 extends over 17 amino acids. CDR1 SGHDN and CDR2 FVKESK come from the germline V gene. V dropped 0 bases and J dropped 3; count of bases not matched to a gene: 8. In nucleotides, the CDR3 is TGTGCCAGCAGCCAAGATCTAGGGCTAGCGGTCTACAATGAGCAGTTCTTC. It encodes CASSQDLGLAVYNEQFF.

The chain joins TRBV4-3 to TRBJ1-2; maybe TRBD1 (5 bases). The CDR3 is 15 amino acids. From germline, CDR1 is LGHNA and CDR2 YSLEER. Trimming stripped 0 bases from V and 5 bases from J, with 13 bases between. The CDR3 nucleotides read TGCGCCAGCAGCCAAGATCTGGGGGGTGGGTATGGCTACACCTTC. Protein: CASSQDLGGGYGYTF.

The V and J genes are TRBV6-1 and TRBJ2-3, with D maybe TRBD2 (5 bases). This CDR3 is 15 amino acids long. Germline V gene sequence: CDR1 MNHNS, CDR2 SASEGT. Deletions cut 0 bases from V and 2 bases from J, with 9 bases between. In nucleotides, the CDR3 is TGTGCCAGCAGTGAAGCTGCTAGCTACACAGATACGCAGTATTTT. Encoded protein: CASSEAASYTDTQYF.

The J gene is TRBJ1-2, the V gene TRBV9, with D unresolved. The CDR3 has 16 residues. V lost 3 bases to trimming and J lost 2 bases, with 17 bases between them. Looked up from germline, CDR1 is SGDLS and CDR2 is YYNGEE. The CDR3 here is CASSGGLVDTNYGYTF. The CDR3 DNA follows: TGTGCCAGCAGCGGAGGGCTAGTGGATACGAACTATGGCTACACCTTC.

This clone came up a few times. V is TRBV27 and J is TRBJ1-2, with D perhaps TRBD1 (6 bases). This CDR3 contains 16 residues. Germline V gives CDR1 MNHEY, CDR2 SMNVEV (reference sequence). Trimming stripped 3 bases from V and 6 bases from J, with 20 bases between. CDR3 protein: CASSLAQGTTRNGYTF. CDR3 nucleotide sequence: TGTGCCAGCAGTTTGGCCCAGGGGACCACCCGCAATGGCTACACCTTC.

In its sample, this clone was seen once. The V and J genes are TRBV10-3 and TRBJ1-1; 7 bases fit TRBD1. After removal of 2 bases from V and 0 bases from J, the junction contained 0 bases not matched to a gene. The germline gives CDR1 ENHRY, CDR2 SYGVKD. CDR3 length: 14 residues. Here the CDR3 DNA reads TGTGCCATCAGTGAGACAGGGGTGAACACTGAAGCTTTCTTT. It yields the protein CAISETGVNTEAFF.

This clone was seen a few times. The DNA of the CDR3 is TGTGCCACTATGGACAGAATGAACACTGAAGCTTTCTTT. This encodes CATMDRMNTEAFF. This chain uses TRBV6-1 with TRBJ1-1; tentative D call: TRBD1 (6 bases). The CDR3 is made up of 13 amino acids. Trimming left V 10 bases short and J 0 bases short, with 12 bases between. CDR1 is MNHNS and CDR2 is SASEGT in the germline V gene.

The J gene is TRBJ2-2, the V gene TRBV5-4; D gene ambiguous. Germline V gene sequence: CDR1 SGHNT, CDR2 YYREEE (reference sequence). The CDR3 has 12 amino acids. Between the trimmed V and J ends, which lost 1 base and 6 bases, there was a span of 4 bases. DNA for the CDR3: TGTGCCAGCAGCTTGAAGCCCGGGGAGCTGTTTTTT. Protein sequence: CASSLKPGELFF.

V is TRBV6-5 and J is TRBJ1-1, with D unresolved. Deletions cut 1 base from V and 11 bases from J, with 20 bases between. The CDR3 covers 15 residues. Germline lookup yields CDR1 MNHEY and CDR2 SVGAGI. CDR3 coding DNA: TGTGCCAGCAGTTACTTACACCCCCGGCACCCTAGCGCTTTCTTT. Translation: CASSYLHPRHPSAFF.

The genes are TRBV19 and TRBJ2-3; the match to TRBD1 covers 7 bases. V lost 3 bases to trimming and J lost 2 bases; unmatched junction nucleotides: 11. CDR1 is LNHDA and CDR2 is SQIVND in the germline V gene (reference sequence). The CDR3 has 17 amino acids. In nucleotides, the CDR3 is TGTGCCAGTAGTATGGTGGCAGGGGGTGCTCCCACAGATACGCAGTATTTT. Translated, it gives CASSMVAGGAPTDTQYF.

This chain links TRBV5-4 with TRBJ1-2; TRBD1 aligns across 8 bases. Germline CDR1 SGHNT, CDR2 YYREEE (reference sequence). After removal of 3 bases from V and 8 bases from J, the junction contained 12 bases not matched to a gene. This CDR3 is 15 amino acids long. This chain's CDR3 is CASSSRTGFMVGYTF. CDR3 DNA sequence: TGTGCCAGCAGCTCCAGGACAGGGTTTATGGTAGGCTACACCTTC.

This chain uses TRBV4-1 with TRBJ2-1; D is possibly TRBD1 (6 bases). This CDR3 comprises 18 residues. The ends were cut back, 3 bases at V and 0 bases at J, with 18 bases in the middle. Germline assignment: CDR1 MGHRA and CDR2 YSYEKL. The CDR3 is CASSQGAFPSASYNEQFF. The CDR3 DNA sequence: TGCGCCAGCAGCCAGGGGGCCTTTCCGAGCGCCTCCTACAATGAGCAGTTCTTC.

CDR3 region: CASSVGTGGYGYTF. The CDR3 DNA follows: TGTGCCAGCAGCGTGGGGACAGGGGGGTATGGCTACACCTTC. J is TRBJ1-2 and V is TRBV9; 11 bases are a match to TRBD1. Trimming took 2 bases from V and 5 from J; bases not matched to a gene: 2. CDR1 and CDR2 (germline): SGDLS, YYNGEE. The CDR3 runs 14 residues.